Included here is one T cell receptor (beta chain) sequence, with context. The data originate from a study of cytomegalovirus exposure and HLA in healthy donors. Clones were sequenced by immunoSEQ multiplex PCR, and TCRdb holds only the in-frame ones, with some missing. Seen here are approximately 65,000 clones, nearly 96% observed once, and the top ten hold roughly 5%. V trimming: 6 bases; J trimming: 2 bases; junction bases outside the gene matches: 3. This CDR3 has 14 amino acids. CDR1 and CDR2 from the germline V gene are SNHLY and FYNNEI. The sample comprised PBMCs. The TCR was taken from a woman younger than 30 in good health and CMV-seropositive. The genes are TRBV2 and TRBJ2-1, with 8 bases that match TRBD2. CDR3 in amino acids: CASSGRGAYNEQFF. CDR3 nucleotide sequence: TGTGCCAGCAGCGGGCGGGGGGCCTACAATGAGCAGTTCTTC.